The entry that follows covers one T cell receptor (beta chain) sequence. Its antigen is still unknown. This specimen comes from a study of Ad26.COV2.S vaccination and SARS-CoV-2 variants. As for the study in general: Donor joined the COV1001 Ad26.COV2.S trial arm. Ad26.COV2.S, an intramuscular injection, was given once or twice 56 days apart.

Study-wide points: Assessments of TCR breadth and depth may have underestimated the total T cell responses.

Method: immunoSEQ multiplex PCR; TCRdb's copy keeps in-frame clones and lacks some. The repertoire holds over 400,000 clones, with 92% as singletons. Treatment described: 15 to 20 received Ad26.COV2.S at low or high dose, single or two shots; 5 received placebo; per-sample allocation not given. Samples were taken on day 63 after the first vaccine or placebo injection. It was an adult aged 18-55 years in Boston who was the donor. Losses at the gene ends were 3 bases for V and 1 base for J; bases not matched to a gene: 5. CDR3 length: 17 residues. The V gene's germline CDR1 is SEHNR and CDR2 FQNEAQ (reference sequence).

The clonotype comes from a person aged 18-60 years who received the Ad26.COV2.S COVID-19 vaccine or a placebo. The chain links TRBV7-9 to TRBJ2-3, with 12 nucleotides matching TRBD2. Material: peripheral blood, obtained in a trial of Ad26.COV2.S vaccine versus placebo. CDR3 sequence: CASSFGRTSGGTDTQYF. In nucleotides, the CDR3 is TGTGCCAGCAGCTTCGGGCGGACTAGCGGGGGCACAGATACGCAGTATTTT.